This T cell receptor beta chain was captured in a study of cytomegalovirus exposure and HLA in healthy donors. Germline V CDR1 and CDR2: SNHLY, FYNNEI. The ends lost 6 bases at V and 1 base at J; junction bases unmatched: 0. This CDR3 contains 14 residues. On this clone: The antigen is unknown.

The PCR was carried out with 60 Vbeta primers and 13 Jbeta primers. The assay was immunoSEQ multiplex PCR, and TCRdb's table has in-frame clones only and misses some. The sample carries 100,000 to 150,000 clones, 70% to 85% recorded once. The study's findings and limits: More clonal expansion characterized HLA-associated TCR beta chains than equally common others in a later analysis.

The chain uses TRBV2 and TRBJ2-3, with 11 bases identical to TRBD2. The TCR sequence derives from a woman aged 18-29 years in good health and CMV-seropositive. Source material: PBMCs. The CDR3 DNA is TGTGCCAGCAGGACTAGCGGGGGCACAGATACGCAGTATTTT. It specifies CASRTSGGTDTQYF.